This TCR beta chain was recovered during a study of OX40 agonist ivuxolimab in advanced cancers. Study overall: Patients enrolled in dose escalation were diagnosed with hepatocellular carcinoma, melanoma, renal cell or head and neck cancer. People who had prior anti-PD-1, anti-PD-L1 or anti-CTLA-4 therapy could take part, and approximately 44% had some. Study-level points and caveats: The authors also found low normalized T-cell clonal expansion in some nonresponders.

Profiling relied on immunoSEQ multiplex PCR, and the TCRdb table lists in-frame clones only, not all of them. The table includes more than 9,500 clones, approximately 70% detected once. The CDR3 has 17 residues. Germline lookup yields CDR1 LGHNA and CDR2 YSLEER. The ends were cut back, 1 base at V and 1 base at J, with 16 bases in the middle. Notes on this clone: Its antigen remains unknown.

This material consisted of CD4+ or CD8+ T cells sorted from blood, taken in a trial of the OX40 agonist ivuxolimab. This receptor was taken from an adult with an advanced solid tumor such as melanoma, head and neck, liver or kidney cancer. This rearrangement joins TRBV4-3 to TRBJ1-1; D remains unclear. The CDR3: CASSQGKQTLWNTEAFF. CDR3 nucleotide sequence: TGCGCCAGCAGCCAAGGAAAACAGACTCTGTGGAACACTGAAGCTTTCTTT.